This T cell receptor beta chain was identified during a study of blood T cells in healthy people across ages. It was with a sample-barcoded 5' primer and a J-beta primer mix that a second PCR of roughly 6 to 11 cycles was run. One entry per CDR3 protein results from TCRdb running MiXCR on the 5' RACE reads. The sample carries about 1.7 million distinct CDR3 sequences, roughly 28% recorded once. Healthy Caucasians from Russia aged roughly 6 to 100 served as donors. The sequenced sample consisted of blood. The sequence was obtained from a woman aged 25-40 years in good health.

The CDR3 sequence is CASSKWETSETQYF. DNA for the CDR3: TGTGCCAGCAGTAAATGGGAGACATCGGAGACCCAGTACTTC. The rearrangement joins TRBV2 to TRBJ2-7, with D possibly matching TRBD2 (5 bases). Near its end, the DNA agrees better with TRBJ2-5, so the J call may be wrong. Germline V lookup: CDR1 SNHLY, CDR2 FYNNEI. The length of the CDR3 is 14 residues.